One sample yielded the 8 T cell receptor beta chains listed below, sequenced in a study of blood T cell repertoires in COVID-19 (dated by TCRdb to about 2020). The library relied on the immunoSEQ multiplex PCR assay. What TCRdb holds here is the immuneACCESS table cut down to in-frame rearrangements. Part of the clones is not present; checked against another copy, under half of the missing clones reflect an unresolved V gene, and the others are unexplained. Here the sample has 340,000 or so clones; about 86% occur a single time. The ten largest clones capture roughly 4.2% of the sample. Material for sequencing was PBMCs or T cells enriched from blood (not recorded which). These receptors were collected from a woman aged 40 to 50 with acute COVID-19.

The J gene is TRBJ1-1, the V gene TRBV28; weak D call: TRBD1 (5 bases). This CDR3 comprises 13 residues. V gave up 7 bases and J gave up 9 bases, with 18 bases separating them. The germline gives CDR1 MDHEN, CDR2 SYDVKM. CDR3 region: CASTRGEGLKAFF. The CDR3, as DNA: TGTGCCAGCACCCGGGGGGAGGGTCTCAAAGCTTTCTTT.

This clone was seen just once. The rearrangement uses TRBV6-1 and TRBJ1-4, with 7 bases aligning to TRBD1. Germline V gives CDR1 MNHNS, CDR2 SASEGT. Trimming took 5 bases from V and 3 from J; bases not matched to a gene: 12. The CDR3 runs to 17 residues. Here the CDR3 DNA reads TGTGCCAGCAGTAAAGAACCCAGGGGGGCTCCTAATGAAAAACTGTTTTTT. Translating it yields CASSKEPRGAPNEKLFF.

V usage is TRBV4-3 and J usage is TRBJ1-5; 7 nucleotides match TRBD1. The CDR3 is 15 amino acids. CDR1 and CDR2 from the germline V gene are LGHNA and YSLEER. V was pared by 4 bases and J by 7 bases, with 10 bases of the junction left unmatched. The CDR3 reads CASSPGTVGDQPQHF. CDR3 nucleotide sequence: TGCGCCAGCAGCCCCGGGACAGTCGGCGACCAGCCCCAGCATTTT.

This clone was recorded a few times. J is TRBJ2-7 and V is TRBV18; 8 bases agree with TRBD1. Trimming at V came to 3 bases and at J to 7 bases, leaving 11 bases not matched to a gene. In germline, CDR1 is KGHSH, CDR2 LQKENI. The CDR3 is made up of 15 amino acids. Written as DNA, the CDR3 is TGTGCCAGCTCACCGCTAGGGACAGGAGGATCAGAGCAGTACTTC. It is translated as CASSPLGTGGSEQYF. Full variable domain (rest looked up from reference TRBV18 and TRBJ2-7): NAGVMQNPRHLVRRRGQEARLRCSPMKGHSHVYWYRQLPEEGLKFMVYLQKENIIDESGMPKERFSAEFPKEGPSILRIQQVVRGDSAAYFCASSPLGTGGSEQYFGPGTRLTVT.

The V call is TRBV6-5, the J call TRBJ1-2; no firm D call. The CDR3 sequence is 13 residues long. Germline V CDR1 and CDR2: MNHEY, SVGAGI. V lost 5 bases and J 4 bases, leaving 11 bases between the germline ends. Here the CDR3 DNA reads TGTGCCAGCAGTCGGAGCGACGGCTATGGCTACACCTTC. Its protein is CASSRSDGYGYTF.

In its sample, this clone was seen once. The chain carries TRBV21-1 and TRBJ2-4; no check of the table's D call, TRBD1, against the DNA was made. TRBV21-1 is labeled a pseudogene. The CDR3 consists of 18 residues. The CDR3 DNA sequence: TGTGCCAGCAGCCCCGACGGACAGGTCCTTAATAGCAAAAACATTCAGTACTTC. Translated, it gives CASSPDGQVLNSKNIQYF.

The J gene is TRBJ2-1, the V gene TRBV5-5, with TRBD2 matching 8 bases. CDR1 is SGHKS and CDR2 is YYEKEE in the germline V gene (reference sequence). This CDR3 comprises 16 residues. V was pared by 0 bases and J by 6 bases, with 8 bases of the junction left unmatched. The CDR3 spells CASSLAWTSSGNEQFF. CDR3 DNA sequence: TGTGCCAGCAGCTTGGCGTGGACTAGCTCTGGCAATGAGCAGTTCTTC. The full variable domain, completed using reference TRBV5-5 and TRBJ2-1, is DAGVTQSPTHLIKTRGQQVTLRCSPISGHKSVSWYQQVLGQGPQFIFQYYEKEERGRGNFPDRFSARQFPNYSSELNVNALLLGDSALYLCASSLAWTSSGNEQFFGPGTRLTVL.

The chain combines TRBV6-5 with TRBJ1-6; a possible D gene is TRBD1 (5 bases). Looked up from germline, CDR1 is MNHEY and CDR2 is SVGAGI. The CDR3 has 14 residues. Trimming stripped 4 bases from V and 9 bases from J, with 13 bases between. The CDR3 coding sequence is TGTGCCAGCAGTTGGGGCGGAGCCGCTTCACCCCTCCACTTT. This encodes CASSWGGAASPLHF.